Listed here are 7 T cell receptor beta chains from one sample, sequenced in a study of T cells in Graves' hyperthyroidism and ophthalmopathy. RNA transcripts were the template for amplifying TCR beta CDR3 regions. The primer set for the first-round RT-PCR of the TCR CDR3 was HTBI. TCRdb passed the multiplex PCR reads through MiXCR, listing each CDR3 protein once. The table lists some 500,000 distinct CDR3 sequences, about 24% of them singletons. The sequencing input was blood. These receptors were obtained from a woman aged 30 to 39 with Graves' ophthalmopathy.

This clonotype was counted ten times or more. The chain is built from TRBV7-2 and TRBJ2-7; D not certain. Trimming took off 3 bases at V and 0 bases at J, with 6 bases between the two ends. CDR3 size: 13 residues. CDR1 SGHTA and CDR2 FQGNSA come from the germline V gene. CDR3 loop: CASSFSLSYEQYF. In DNA form, the CDR3 reads TGTGCCAGCAGCTTTTCCCTCTCCTACGAGCAGTACTTC. Full variable domain (missing parts from reference TRBV7-2 and TRBJ2-7): GAGVSQSPSNKVTEKGKDVELRCDPISGHTALYWYRQSLGQGLEFLIYFQGNSAPDKSGLPSDRFSAERTGGSVSTLTIQRTQQEDSAVYLCASSFSLSYEQYFGPGTRLTVT.

This clonotype was recorded many times. The V call is TRBV6-2 or TRBV6-3, the J call TRBJ2-5, with D possibly TRBD1 on 6 matching bases. CDR1 and CDR2 (germline): MNHEY, SVGEGT. Deletions cut 2 bases from V and 7 bases from J, with 14 bases between. The CDR3 extends over 14 amino acids. CDR3 loop: CASSYRTAVGTQYF. CDR3 coding DNA: TGTGCCAGCAGTTACAGGACAGCCGTGGGGACCCAGTACTTC.

This clonotype was picked up many times. This chain connects TRBV20-1 to TRBJ1-5; 10 bases match TRBD1. CDR1 is DFQATT, CDR2 SNEGSKA, per germline (reference sequence). The CDR3 has 13 amino acids. V was clipped by 5 bases and J by 9 bases; unmatched bases: 7. The CDR3 is CSAPGTGDGPQHF. The CDR3 DNA reads TGCAGTGCTCCCGGGACAGGGGACGGGCCCCAGCATTTT.

This clonotype was counted many times. The chain employs TRBV6-5 and TRBJ2-5, with 7 bases identical to TRBD1. The CDR3 contains 13 residues. Trimming cost V 4 bases and J 8 bases; bases outside gene matches: 7. Germline values: CDR1 MNHEY, CDR2 SVGAGI. The CDR3 sequence: CASSSRDSGTQYF. DNA of the CDR3: TGTGCCAGCAGTTCCCGGGACAGTGGTACCCAGTACTTC.

This chain links TRBV12-3 or TRBV12-4 with TRBJ1-5, with TRBD1 as a possible D gene (6 bases). CDR3 size: 14 residues. The ends were cut back, 1 base at V and 10 bases at J, with 14 bases in the middle. CDR3 in DNA: TGTGCCAGCAGTTTAGGACAGGTCCTAACTCCCCAGCATTTT. Translated, it gives CASSLGQVLTPQHF.

This clonotype showed up many times. The genes are TRBV20-1 and TRBJ1-2, with D perhaps matching TRBD1 (5 bases). V lost 3 bases to trimming and J lost 2 bases, with 7 bases between them. Germline V gives CDR1 DFQATT, CDR2 SNEGSKA (reference sequence). CDR3 length equals 12 residues. The CDR3: CSASQGNYGYTF. Here the CDR3 DNA reads TGCAGTGCTAGCCAGGGCAACTATGGCTACACCTTC.

This clonotype came up many times. The chain is built from TRBV19 and TRBJ1-3, with a possible D match to TRBD1 (5 bases). CDR3 length: 14 amino acids. The ends were cut back, 9 bases at V and 0 bases at J, with 12 bases in the middle. Per germline, CDR1 LNHDA and CDR2 SQIVND (reference sequence). The CDR3 sequence: CASLGTDSGNTIYF. In DNA, the CDR3 is TGTGCCAGCCTCGGGACGGACTCTGGAAACACCATATATTTT.